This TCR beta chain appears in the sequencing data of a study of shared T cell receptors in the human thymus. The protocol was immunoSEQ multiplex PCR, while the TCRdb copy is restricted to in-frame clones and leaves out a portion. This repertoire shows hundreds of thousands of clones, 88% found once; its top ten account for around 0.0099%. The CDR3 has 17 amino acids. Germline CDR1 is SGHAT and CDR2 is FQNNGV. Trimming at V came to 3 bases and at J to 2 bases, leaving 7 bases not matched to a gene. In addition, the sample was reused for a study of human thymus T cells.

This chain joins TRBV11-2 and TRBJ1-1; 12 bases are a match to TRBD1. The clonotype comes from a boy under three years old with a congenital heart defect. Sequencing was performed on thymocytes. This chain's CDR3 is CASSLGQGARRNTEAFF. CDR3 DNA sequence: TGTGCCAGCAGCTTGGGACAGGGGGCGAGGCGAAACACTGAAGCTTTCTTT.